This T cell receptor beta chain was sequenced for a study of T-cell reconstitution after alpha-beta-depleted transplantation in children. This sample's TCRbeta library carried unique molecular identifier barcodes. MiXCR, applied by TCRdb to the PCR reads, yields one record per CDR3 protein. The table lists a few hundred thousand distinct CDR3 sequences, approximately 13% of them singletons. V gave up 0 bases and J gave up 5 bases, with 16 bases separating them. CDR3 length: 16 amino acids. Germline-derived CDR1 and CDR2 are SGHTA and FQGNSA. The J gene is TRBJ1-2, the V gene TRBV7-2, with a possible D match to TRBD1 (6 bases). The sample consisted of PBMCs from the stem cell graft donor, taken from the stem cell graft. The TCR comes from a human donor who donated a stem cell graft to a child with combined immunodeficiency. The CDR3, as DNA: TGTGCCAGCAGCTTAGCAACCACCAGGGGAGGGTATGGCTACACCTTC. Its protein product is CASSLATTRGGYGYTF.